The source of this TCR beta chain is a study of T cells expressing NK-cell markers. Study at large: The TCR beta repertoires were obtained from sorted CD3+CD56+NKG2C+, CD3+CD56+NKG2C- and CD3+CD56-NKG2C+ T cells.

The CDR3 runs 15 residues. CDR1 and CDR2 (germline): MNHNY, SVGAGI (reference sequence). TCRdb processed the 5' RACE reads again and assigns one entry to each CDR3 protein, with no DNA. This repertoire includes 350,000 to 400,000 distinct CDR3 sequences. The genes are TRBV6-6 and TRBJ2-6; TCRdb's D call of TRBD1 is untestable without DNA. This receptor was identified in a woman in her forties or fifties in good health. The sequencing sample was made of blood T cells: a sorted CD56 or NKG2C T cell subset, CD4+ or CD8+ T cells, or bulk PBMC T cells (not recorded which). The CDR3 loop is CASSSGLAGANVLTF.